The rows below give T cell receptor beta chains drawn from one sample of a study of shared clonotypes between healthy human individuals. Clones were sequenced by immunoSEQ multiplex PCR, and TCRdb holds only the in-frame ones, with some missing. The table lists some 2,000,000 clones, approximately 96% of them singletons, with 0.1% to 0.15% in the top ten. Sequencing was performed on naive CD4+ T cells sorted from blood. These receptor sequences come from a young man in good health. Each CDR3 is given without its conserved first and last residue. The order of the fields is D gene, V gene, CDR3 protein. D genes are given only for firm matches.

d_call: TRBD1
v_call: TRBV28
cdr3_aa: ASRFGQGNSPLH

d_call: .
v_call: TRBV10-3
cdr3_aa: AISESLGASTDTQY

d_call: .
v_call: TRBV19
cdr3_aa: ASSYEETQY

d_call: .
v_call: TRBV6-6
cdr3_aa: ASSQLSDTIY

d_call: .
v_call: TRBV6-5
cdr3_aa: ASSYGPVNTGELF

d_call: TRBD2
v_call: TRBV6-5
cdr3_aa: ASRPGGQETQY

d_call: .
v_call: TRBV2
cdr3_aa: ASNPSGRGETQY

d_call: TRBD2
v_call: TRBV2
cdr3_aa: ASSVGGRAGTDTQY

d_call: .
v_call: TRBV29-1
cdr3_aa: SVEQANYGYT

d_call: TRBD1
v_call: TRBV5-6
cdr3_aa: ASSAQGATNEKLF

d_call: .
v_call: TRBV6-5
cdr3_aa: ASSYGGGGSDEQF

d_call: TRBD2
v_call: TRBV7-2
cdr3_aa: ASSLAGIYEQY

d_call: TRBD2
v_call: TRBV10-1
cdr3_aa: ASSESVAGGTDTQY

d_call: TRBD1
v_call: TRBV6-1
cdr3_aa: ASSADRGNNSPLH

d_call: .
v_call: TRBV20-1
cdr3_aa: SARDFGYT

d_call: TRBD1
v_call: TRBV2
cdr3_aa: ASRKDRTASYNSPLH

d_call: .
v_call: TRBV6-1
cdr3_aa: ASVDYGYT

d_call: .
v_call: TRBV10-3
cdr3_aa: AISDRADYEQY

d_call: .
v_call: TRBV27
cdr3_aa: ATRAQGNQPQH

d_call: .
v_call: TRBV5-1
cdr3_aa: ASSLGGDSPLH

d_call: .
v_call: TRBV7-9
cdr3_aa: ASSPGTATGSTDTQY

d_call: .
v_call: TRBV28
cdr3_aa: ASSAGTLYNEQF

d_call: TRBD1
v_call: TRBV7-8
cdr3_aa: ASSLGTGIFPLH

d_call: TRBD2
v_call: TRBV5-6
cdr3_aa: ASSLVLADEQF

d_call: .
v_call: TRBV6-6
cdr3_aa: ASGGNTEAF

d_call: .
v_call: TRBV27
cdr3_aa: ASSSGNLGNNEQF

d_call: .
v_call: TRBV11-2
cdr3_aa: ASIPHGNTGELF